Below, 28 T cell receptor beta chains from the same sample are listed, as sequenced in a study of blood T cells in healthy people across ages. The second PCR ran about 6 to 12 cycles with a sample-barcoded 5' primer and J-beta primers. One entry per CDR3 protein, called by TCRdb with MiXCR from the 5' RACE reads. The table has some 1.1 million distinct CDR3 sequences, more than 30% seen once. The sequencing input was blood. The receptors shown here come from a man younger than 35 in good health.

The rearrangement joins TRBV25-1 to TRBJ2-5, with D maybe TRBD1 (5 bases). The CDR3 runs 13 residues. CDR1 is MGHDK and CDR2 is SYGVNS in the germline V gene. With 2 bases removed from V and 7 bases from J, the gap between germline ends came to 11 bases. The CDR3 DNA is TGTGCCAGCAGTGAAAGCAGGGCAGGGACCCAGTACTTC. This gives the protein CASSESRAGTQYF.

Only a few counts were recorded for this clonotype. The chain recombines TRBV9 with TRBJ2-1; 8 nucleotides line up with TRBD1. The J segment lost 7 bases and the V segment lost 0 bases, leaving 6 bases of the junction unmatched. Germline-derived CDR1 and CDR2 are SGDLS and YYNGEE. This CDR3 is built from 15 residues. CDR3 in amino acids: CASSVGTGSLNEQFF. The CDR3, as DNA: TGTGCCAGCAGCGTAGGGACAGGGTCACTTAATGAGCAGTTCTTC.

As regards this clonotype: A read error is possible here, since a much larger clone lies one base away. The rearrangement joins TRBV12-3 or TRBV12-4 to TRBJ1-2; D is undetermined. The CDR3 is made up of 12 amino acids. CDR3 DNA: TGTGCCAGCAGGTTCCTTAACTATGGCTGCACCTTC. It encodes CASRFLNYGCTF.

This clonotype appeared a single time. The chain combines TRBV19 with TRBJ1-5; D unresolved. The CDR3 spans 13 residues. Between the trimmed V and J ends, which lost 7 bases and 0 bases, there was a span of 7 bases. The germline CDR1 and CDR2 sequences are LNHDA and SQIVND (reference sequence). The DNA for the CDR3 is TGTGCCAGTAATCGGTTTAGCAATCAGCCCCAGCATTTT. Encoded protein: CASNRFSNQPQHF.

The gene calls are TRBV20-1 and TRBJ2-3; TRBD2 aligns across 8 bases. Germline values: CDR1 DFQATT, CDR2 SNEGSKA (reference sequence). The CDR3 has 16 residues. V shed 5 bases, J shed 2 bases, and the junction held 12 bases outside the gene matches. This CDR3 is CSAGDPPGGHTDTQYF. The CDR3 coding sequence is TGCAGTGCTGGTGACCCACCGGGGGGGCACACAGATACGCAGTATTTT.

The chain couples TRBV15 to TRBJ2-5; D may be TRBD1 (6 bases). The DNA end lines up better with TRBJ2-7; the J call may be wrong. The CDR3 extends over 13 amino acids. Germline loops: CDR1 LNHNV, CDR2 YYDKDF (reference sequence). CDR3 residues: CATSGQMTYEQYF. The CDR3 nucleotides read TGTGCCACCTCCGGACAGATGACCTACGAGCAGTACTTC.

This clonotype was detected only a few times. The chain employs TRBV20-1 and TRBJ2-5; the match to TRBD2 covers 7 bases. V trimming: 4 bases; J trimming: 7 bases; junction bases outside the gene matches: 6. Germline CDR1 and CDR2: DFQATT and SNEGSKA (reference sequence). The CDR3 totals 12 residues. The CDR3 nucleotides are TGCAGTGCTACCCGGGAGGAAGGGACCCAGTACTTC. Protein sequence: CSATREEGTQYF.

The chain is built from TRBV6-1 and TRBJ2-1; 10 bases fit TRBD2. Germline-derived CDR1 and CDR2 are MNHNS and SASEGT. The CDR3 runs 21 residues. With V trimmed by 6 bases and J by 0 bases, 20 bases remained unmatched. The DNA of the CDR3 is TGTGCCAGCAGGGGTTCAAGGGTAGCGGGGGGTTTTACGAGCTCCTACAATGAGCAGTTCTTC. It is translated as CASRGSRVAGGFTSSYNEQFF.

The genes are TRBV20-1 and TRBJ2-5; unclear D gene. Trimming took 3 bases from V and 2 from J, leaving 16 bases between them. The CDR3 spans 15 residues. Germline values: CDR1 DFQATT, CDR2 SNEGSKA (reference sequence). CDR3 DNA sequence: TGCAGTGCTAGTCCTTTAAGGCCGTCACAAGAGACCCAGTACTTC. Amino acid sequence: CSASPLRPSQETQYF.

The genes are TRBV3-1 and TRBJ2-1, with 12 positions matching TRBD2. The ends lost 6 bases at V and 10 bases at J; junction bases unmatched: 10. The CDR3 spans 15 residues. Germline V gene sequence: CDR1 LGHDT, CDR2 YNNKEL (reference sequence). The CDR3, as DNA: TGTGCCAGCAGTTCAACTAGCGGGGGGTCGGAAGAGCAGTTCTTC. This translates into CASSSTSGGSEEQFF.

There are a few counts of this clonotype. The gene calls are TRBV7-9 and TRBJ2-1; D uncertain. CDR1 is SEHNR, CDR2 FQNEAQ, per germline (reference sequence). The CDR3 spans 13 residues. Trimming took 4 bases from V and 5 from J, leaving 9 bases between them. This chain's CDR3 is CASSSPENNEQFF. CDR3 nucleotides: TGTGCCAGCAGCTCCCCGGAAAACAATGAGCAGTTCTTC. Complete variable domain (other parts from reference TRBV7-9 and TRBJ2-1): DTGVSQNPRHKITKRGQNVTFRCDPISEHNRLYWYRQTLGQGPEFLTYFQNEAQLEKSRLLSDRFSAERPKGSFSTLEIQRTEQGDSAMYLCASSSPENNEQFFGPGTRLTVL.

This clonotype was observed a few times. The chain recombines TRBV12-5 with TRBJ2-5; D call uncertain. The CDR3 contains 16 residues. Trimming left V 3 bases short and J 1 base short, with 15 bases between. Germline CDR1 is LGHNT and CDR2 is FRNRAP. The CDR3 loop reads CASGFLTPRGQETQYF. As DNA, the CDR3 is TGTGCTAGTGGTTTTCTGACCCCCCGTGGCCAAGAGACCCAGTACTTC.

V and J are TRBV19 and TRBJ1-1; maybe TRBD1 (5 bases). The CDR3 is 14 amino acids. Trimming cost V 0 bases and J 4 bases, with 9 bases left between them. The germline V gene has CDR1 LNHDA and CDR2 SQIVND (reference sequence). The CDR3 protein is CASSIERGGTEAFF. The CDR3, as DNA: TGTGCCAGTAGTATAGAGCGGGGGGGCACTGAAGCTTTCTTT.

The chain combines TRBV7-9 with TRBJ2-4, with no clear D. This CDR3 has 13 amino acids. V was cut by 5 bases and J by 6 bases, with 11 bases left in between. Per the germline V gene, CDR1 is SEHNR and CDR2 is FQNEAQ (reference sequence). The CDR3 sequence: CASSPSGRNIQYF. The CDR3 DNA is TGTGCCAGCAGCCCATCCGGAAGAAACATTCAGTACTTC.

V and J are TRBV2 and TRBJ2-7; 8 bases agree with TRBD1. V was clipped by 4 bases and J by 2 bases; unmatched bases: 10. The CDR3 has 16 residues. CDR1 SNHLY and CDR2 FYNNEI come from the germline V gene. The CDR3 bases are TGTGCCAGCAGTGGGGATAACAGGGGGGTCCCCTACGAGCAGTACTTC. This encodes CASSGDNRGVPYEQYF.

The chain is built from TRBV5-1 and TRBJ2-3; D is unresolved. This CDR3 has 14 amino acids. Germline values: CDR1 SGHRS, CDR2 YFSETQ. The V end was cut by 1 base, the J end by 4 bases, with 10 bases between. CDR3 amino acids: CASSLSVGSDTQYF. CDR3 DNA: TGCGCCAGCAGCTTGTCCGTAGGGTCAGATACGCAGTATTTT.

The CDR3 spells CSARFSLVDEQFF. The CDR3 region has the DNA TGCAGTGCTAGGTTTAGTTTGGTCGATGAGCAGTTCTTC. The rearrangement joins TRBV20-1 to TRBJ2-1; no firm D call. V shed 3 bases and J shed 8 bases, with 14 bases lying between them. CDR1 is DFQATT, CDR2 SNEGSKA, per germline (reference sequence). The CDR3 sequence is 13 residues long.

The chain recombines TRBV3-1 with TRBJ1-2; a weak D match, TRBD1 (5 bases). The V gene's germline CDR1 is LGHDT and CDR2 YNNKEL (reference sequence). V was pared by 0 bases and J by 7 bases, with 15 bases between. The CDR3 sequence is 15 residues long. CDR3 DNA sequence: TGTGCCAGCAGCCAAGATCCGGGGGGTATTGGTGGCTACACCTTC. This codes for CASSQDPGGIGGYTF.

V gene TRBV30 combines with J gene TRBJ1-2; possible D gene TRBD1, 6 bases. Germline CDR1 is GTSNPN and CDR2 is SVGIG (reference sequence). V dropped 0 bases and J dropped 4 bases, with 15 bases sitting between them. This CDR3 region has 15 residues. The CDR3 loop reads CAWSVRGSTPYGYTF. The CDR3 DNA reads TGTGCCTGGAGTGTAAGGGGGTCCACTCCCTATGGCTACACCTTC.

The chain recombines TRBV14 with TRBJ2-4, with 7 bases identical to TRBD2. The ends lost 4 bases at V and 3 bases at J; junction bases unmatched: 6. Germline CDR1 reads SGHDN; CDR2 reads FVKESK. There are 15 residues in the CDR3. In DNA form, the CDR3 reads TGTGCCAGCAGCCCACTTGGGAGGGACAAAAACATTCAGTACTTC. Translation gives CASSPLGRDKNIQYF.

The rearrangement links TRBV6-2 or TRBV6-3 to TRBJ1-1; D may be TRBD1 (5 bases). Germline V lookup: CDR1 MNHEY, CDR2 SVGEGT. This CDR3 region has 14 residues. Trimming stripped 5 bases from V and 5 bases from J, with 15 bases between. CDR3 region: CASSPPPGLTEAFF. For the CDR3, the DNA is TGTGCCAGCAGTCCCCCCCCGGGACTTACTGAAGCTTTCTTT.

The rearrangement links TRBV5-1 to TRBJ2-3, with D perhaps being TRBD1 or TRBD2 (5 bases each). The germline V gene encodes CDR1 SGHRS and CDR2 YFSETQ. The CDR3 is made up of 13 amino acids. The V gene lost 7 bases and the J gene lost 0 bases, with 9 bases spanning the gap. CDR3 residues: CASGGTSTDTQYF. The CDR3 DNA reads TGCGCCAGCGGGGGAACTAGCACAGATACGCAGTATTTT.

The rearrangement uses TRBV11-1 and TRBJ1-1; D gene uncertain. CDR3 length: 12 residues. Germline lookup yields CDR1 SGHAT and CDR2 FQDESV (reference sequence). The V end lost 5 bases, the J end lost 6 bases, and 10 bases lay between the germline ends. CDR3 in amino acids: CASSRELAEAFF. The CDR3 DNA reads TGTGCCAGCAGCAGGGAGCTGGCTGAAGCTTTCTTT.

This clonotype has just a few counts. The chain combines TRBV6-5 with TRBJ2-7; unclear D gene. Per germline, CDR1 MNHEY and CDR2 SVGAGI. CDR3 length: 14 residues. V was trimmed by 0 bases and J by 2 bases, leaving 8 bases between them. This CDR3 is CASSYSGSPYEQYF. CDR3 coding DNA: TGTGCCAGCAGTTACTCGGGCTCCCCCTACGAGCAGTACTTC.

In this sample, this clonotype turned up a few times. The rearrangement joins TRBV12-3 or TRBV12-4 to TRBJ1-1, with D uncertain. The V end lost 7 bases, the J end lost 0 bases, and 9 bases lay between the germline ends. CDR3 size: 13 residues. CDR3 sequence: CASIYGLNTEAFF. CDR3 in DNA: TGTGCCAGCATCTATGGTTTGAACACTGAAGCTTTCTTT.

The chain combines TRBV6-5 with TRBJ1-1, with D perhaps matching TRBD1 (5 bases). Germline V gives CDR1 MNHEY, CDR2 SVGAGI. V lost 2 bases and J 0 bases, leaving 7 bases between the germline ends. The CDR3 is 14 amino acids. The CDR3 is CASSYGQLNTEAFF. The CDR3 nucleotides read TGTGCCAGCAGTTACGGACAATTGAACACTGAAGCTTTCTTT.

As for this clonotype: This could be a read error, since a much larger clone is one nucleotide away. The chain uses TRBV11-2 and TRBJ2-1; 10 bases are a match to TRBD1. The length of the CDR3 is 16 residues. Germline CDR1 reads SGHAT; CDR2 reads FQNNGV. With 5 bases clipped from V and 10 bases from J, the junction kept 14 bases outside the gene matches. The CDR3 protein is CASSMTGTGANYEQFF. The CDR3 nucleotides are TGTGCCAGCAGCATGACCGGGACAGGGGCCAACTACGAGCAGTTCTTC.

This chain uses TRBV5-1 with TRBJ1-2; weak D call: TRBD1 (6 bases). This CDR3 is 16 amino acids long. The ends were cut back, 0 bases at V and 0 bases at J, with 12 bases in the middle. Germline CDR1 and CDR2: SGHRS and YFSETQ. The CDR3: CASSLGRGAANYGYTF. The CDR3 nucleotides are TGCGCCAGCAGCTTGGGCAGGGGCGCAGCTAACTATGGCTACACCTTC.